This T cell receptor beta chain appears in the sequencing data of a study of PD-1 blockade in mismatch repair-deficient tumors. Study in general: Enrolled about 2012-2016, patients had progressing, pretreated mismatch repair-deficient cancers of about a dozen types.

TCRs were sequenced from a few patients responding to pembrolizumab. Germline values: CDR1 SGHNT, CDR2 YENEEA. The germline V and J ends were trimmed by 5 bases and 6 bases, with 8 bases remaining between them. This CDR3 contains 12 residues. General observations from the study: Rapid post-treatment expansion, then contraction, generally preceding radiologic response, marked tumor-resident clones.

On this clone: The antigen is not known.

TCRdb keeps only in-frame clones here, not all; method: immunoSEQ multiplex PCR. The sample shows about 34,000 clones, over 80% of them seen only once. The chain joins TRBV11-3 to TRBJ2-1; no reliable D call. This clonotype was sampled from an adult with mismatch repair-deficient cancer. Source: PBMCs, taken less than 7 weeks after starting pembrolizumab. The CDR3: CASSLLPNEQFF. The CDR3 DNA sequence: TGTGCCAGCAGCCTTCTACCCAATGAGCAGTTCTTC.